The 2 T cell receptor beta chains below all came from one sample that was sequenced in a study of human T cells and chemical hapten exposure (dated by TCRdb to the early 2020s). The time point tag for this specimen amounts to: healthy volunteer bleed at 2 weeks. Total RNA was extracted from unfractionated whole blood collected in Tempus Blood RNA tubes. Receptor libraries were prepared by RACE. The sample was run on a NextSeq 500. TCRdb cleaned the public reads at Q25 with fastp, built clones with MiXCR and kept in-frame beta chains. All rows with the same CDR3 protein become a single entry with the most common DNA and genes. The sample table lists about 31,000 distinct CDR3 sequences, about 7% of them with a count of one. The ten largest account for 9.9% of the sample. Sequenced sample: whole blood. These receptors originate from a human donor in good health. Some clones in this sample may be carry-over from other donors' samples.

This clonotype was counted many times. This chain links TRBV7-2 with TRBJ1-6; a weak D match, TRBD1 (6 bases). V lost 6 bases to trimming and J lost 3 bases, with 12 bases between them. This CDR3 contains 15 residues. The germline V gene has CDR1 SGHTA and CDR2 FQGNSA. In DNA, the CDR3 is TGTGCCAGCAGATCGGACAGCTTCTATAATTCACCCCTCCACTTT. Its protein is CASRSDSFYNSPLHF.

The sample holds many counts of this clonotype. CDR3 in amino acids: CASSYIGLAGGLSTDTQYF. CDR3 nucleotide sequence: TGTGCCAGCAGTTATATCGGACTAGCGGGGGGCCTAAGCACAGATACGCAGTATTTT. The rearrangement joins TRBV6-5 to TRBJ2-3, with TRBD2 identical over 14 bases. The CDR3 length is 19 residues. V trimming: 3 bases; J trimming: 0 bases; junction bases outside the gene matches: 8. Germline V gene data show CDR1 as MNHEY and CDR2 as SVGAGI.